These T cell receptor beta chains were read from a single sample in a study of shared clonotypes between healthy human individuals. Produced via immunoSEQ multiplex PCR; TCRdb's table is partial and in-frame only. The sample carries about 2.4 million clones, 80% to 95% recorded once. The sequenced sample was naive CD4+ T cells from PBMCs. The source is a man aged 18 to 29 in good health. Some clones in this sample may be carry-over from other donors' samples. Each CDR3 is given with its conserved first and last residue. A D gene is named only where the DNA matches it firmly. The size entry is marked missing in some rows and otherwise reads once, few, many or a size class.

v_call	d_call	j_call	clone_size	cdr3_aa	cdr3_nt
TRBV12-5	NA	TRBJ2-1	NA	CASGLIGSNEQFF	TGTGCTAGTGGTTTGATCGGGTCAAATGAGCAGTTCTTC
TRBV18	NA	TRBJ2-3	NA	CASSPRETDTQYF	TGTGCCAGCTCACCACGGGAGACAGATACGCAGTATTTT
TRBV20-1	TRBD1	TRBJ1-1	once	CSAMVKDREF	TGCAGTGCAATGGTAAAGGACAGGGAGTTT
TRBV13	NA	TRBJ1-3	NA	CASSLETGSGNTIYF	TGTGCCAGCAGCTTAGAAACAGGCTCTGGAAACACCATATATTTT
TRBV30	TRBD1	TRBJ1-2	NA	CAWRSPGQSLYGYTF	TGTGCCTGGAGGAGCCCGGGACAGAGCCTCTATGGCTACACCTTC
TRBV5-5	NA	TRBJ1-2	NA	CASSLAGTNYGYTF	TGTGCCAGCAGCTTGGCAGGGACCAACTATGGCTACACCTTC
TRBV27	TRBD2	TRBJ2-7	NA	CASSLYTGTSVTYEQYF	TGTGCCAGCAGTTTGTATACCGGGACTAGCGTTACGTACGAGCAGTACTTC
TRBV15	TRBD1	TRBJ2-7	NA	CATSRESTGPYEQYF	TGTGCCACCAGCAGGGAATCGACAGGGCCCTACGAGCAGTACTTC
TRBV19	TRBD2	TRBJ2-3	NA	CASRLAGSTDTQYF	TGTGCCAGTAGACTAGCGGGAAGCACAGATACGCAGTATTTT
TRBV29-1	NA	TRBJ2-3	NA	CSASLTLDSTDTQYF	TGCAGCGCGAGCCTAACCCTAGACAGCACAGATACGCAGTATTTT
TRBV28	TRBD1	TRBJ2-7	once	CASSSTGGRQYF	TGTGCCAGCAGTTCAACAGGGGGGCGGCAGTACTTC
TRBV5-1	TRBD2	TRBJ2-1	NA	CASGREQDEQFF	TGCGCCAGCGGGCGGGAGCAGGATGAGCAGTTCTTC
TRBV5-1	TRBD1	TRBJ1-2	NA	CASSLVRFDRAVPDYGYTF	TGCGCCAGCAGCTTGGTACGATTTGACAGGGCGGTGCCTGACTATGGCTACACCTTC
TRBV2	NA	TRBJ1-4	NA	CASSDIKGIVEKLFF	TGTGCCAGCAGTGATATTAAGGGGATTGTTGAAAAACTGTTTTTT
TRBV5-1	TRBD1	TRBJ2-3	NA	CASSPDRGKTDTQYF	TGCGCCAGCAGCCCGGACAGGGGGAAGACAGATACGCAGTATTTT
TRBV15	NA	TRBJ2-7	NA	CATSRDPAGAYEQYF	TGTGCCACCAGCAGAGATCCTGCAGGTGCCTACGAGCAGTACTTC
TRBV11-2	TRBD1	TRBJ2-1	NA	CASSLGGGQGTSDEQFF	TGTGCCAGCAGCTTAGGAGGGGGACAGGGTACGTCCGATGAGCAGTTCTTC
TRBV7-8	TRBD1	TRBJ1-2	NA	CASSQSRTGYGYTF	TGTGCCAGCAGCCAATCTAGGACAGGGTATGGCTACACCTTC
TRBV28	NA	TRBJ2-7	NA	CASSASRYEQYF	TGTGCCAGCAGCGCTAGTAGATACGAGCAGTACTTC
TRBV27	TRBD2	TRBJ2-7	NA	CASSPRGAGGSPYEQYF	TGTGCCAGCAGTCCCCGGGGGGCGGGAGGGAGCCCCTACGAGCAGTACTTC
TRBV9	TRBD1	TRBJ2-3	NA	CASSVGTGLTDTQYF	TGTGCCAGCAGCGTAGGGACAGGGTTGACAGATACGCAGTATTTT
TRBV28	NA	TRBJ2-7	NA	CASTTSSILEQYF	TGTGCCAGCACCACCTCATCCATCTTGGAGCAGTACTTC
TRBV14	NA	TRBJ1-3	NA	CASSQPGFSGNTIYF	TGTGCCAGCAGCCAACCAGGGTTCTCTGGAAACACCATATATTTT
TRBV29-1	TRBD1	TRBJ1-1	NA	CSASGQGLDTEAFF	TGCAGCGCCTCGGGACAGGGGCTGGACACTGAAGCTTTCTTT
TRBV7-2	NA	TRBJ2-3	once	CASSFLRGLDTQYF	TGTGCCAGCAGCTTTCTCCGGGGGTTGGATACGCAGTATTTT
TRBV28	NA	TRBJ1-5	NA	CATRGYSNQPQHF	TGTGCCACCAGGGGATATAGCAATCAGCCCCAGCATTTT
TRBV6-6	NA	TRBJ1-2	few	CASLGGTPGYGYTF	TGTGCCAGCCTGGGCGGTACTCCGGGCTATGGCTACACCTTC
TRBV7-6	NA	TRBJ1-2	NA	CASSPNPEGSYGYTF	TGTGCCAGCAGCCCTAATCCCGAAGGTAGCTATGGCTACACCTTC
TRBV2	NA	TRBJ1-5	few	CASSEGTGDNQPQHF	TGTGCCAGCAGTGAAGGGACGGGAGACAATCAGCCCCAGCATTTT
TRBV7-9	NA	TRBJ2-1	NA	CASRLRRSSYNEQFF	TGTGCCAGCAGATTGCGGCGGAGCTCCTACAATGAGCAGTTCTTC
TRBV27	TRBD1	TRBJ1-2	NA	CASRGGDSPYGYTF	TGTGCCAGCAGGGGGGGGGACAGCCCGTATGGCTACACCTTC